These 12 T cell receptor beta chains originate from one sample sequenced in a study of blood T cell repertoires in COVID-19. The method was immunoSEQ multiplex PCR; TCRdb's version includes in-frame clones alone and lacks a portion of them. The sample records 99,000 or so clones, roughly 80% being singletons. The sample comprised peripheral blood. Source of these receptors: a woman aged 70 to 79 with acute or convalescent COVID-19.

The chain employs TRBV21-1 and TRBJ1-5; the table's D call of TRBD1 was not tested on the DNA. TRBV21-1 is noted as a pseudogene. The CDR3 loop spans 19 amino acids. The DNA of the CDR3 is TGTGCCAGCAGCATCCTGTCGGGACAACGATCGGATAGCAATCAGCCCCAGCATTTT. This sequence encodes CASSILSGQRSDSNQPQHF.

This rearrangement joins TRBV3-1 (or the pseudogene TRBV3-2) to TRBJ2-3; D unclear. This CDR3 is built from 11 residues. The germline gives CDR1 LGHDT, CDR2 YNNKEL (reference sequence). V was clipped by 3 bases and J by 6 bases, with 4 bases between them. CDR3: CASSHGDTQYF. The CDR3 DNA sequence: TGTGCCAGCAGCCACGGGGATACGCAGTATTTT.

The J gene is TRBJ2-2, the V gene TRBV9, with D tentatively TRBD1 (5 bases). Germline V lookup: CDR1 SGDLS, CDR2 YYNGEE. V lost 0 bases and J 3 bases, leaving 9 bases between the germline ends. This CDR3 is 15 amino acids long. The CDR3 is CASSVGAGHTGELFF. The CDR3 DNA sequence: TGTGCCAGCAGCGTAGGGGCAGGGCACACCGGGGAGCTGTTTTTT.

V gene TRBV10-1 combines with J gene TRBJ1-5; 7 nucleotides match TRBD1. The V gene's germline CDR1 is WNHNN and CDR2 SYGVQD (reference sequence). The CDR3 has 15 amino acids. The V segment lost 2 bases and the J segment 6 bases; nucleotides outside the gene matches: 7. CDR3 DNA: TGCGCCAGCAGTGAGGGTGGACAGGTATCTCAGCCCCAGCATTTT. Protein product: CASSEGGQVSQPQHF.

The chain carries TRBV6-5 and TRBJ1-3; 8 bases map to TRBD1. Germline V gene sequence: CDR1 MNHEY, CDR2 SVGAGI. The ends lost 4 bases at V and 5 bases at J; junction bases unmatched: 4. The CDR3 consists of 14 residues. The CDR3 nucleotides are TGTGCCAGCAGTTCAGGGGGCTTACGAAACACCATATATTTT. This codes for CASSSGGLRNTIYF.

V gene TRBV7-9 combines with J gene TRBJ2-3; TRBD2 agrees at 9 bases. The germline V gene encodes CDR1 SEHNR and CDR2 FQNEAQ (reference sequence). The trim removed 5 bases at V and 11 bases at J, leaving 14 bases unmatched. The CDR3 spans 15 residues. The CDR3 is CASSPGGSGGMRQYF. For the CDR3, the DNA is TGTGCCAGCAGCCCAGGGGGTAGCGGGGGAATGCGGCAGTATTTT. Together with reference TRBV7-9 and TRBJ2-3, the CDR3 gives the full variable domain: DTGVSQNPRHKITKRGQNVTFRCDPISEHNRLYWYRQTLGQGPEFLTYFQNEAQLEKSRLLSDRFSAERPKGSFSTLEIQRTEQGDSAMYLCASSPGGSGGMRQYFGPGTRLTVL.

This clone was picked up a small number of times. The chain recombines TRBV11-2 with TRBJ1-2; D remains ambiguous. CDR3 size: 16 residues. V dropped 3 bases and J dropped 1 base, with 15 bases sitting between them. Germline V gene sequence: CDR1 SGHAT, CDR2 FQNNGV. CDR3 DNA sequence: TGTGCCAGCAGCTTCCCTCAAGCAGGTCTTAACTATGGCTACACCTTC. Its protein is CASSFPQAGLNYGYTF.

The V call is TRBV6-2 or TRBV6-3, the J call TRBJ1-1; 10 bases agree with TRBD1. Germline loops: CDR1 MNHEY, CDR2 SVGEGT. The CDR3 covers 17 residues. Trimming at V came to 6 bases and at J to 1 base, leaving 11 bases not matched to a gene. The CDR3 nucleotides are TGTGCCAGCAGCCGACGGACAGGGGGAATTACGAACACTGAAGCTTTCTTT. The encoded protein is CASSRRTGGITNTEAFF.

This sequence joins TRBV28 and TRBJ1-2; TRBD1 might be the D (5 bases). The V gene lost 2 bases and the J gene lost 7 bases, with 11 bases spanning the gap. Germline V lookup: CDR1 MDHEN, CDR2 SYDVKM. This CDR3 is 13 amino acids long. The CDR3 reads CASSLQGSAGYTF. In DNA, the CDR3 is TGTGCCAGCAGTTTACAGGGAAGCGCTGGCTACACCTTC.

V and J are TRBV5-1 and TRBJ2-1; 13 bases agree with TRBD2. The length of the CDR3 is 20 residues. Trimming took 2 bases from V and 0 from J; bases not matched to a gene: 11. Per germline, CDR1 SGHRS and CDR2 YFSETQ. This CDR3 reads CASSFSPGLAGQSSYNEQFF. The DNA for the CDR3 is TGCGCCAGCAGCTTTTCCCCGGGACTAGCGGGGCAAAGCTCCTACAATGAGCAGTTCTTC.

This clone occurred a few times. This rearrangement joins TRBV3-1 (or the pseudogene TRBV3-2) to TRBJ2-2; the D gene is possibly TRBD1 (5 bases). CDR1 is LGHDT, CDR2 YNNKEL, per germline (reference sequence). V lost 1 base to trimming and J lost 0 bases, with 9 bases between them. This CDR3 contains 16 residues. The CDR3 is CASSQAGQSNTGELFF. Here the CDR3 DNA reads TGTGCCAGCAGCCAAGCTGGACAATCGAACACCGGGGAGCTGTTTTTT.

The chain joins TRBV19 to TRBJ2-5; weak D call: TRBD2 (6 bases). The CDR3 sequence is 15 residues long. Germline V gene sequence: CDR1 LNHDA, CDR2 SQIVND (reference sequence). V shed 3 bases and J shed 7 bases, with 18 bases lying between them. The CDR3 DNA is TGTGCCAGTAGTATTGTCAAGGGGCCGGAGGGGACCCAGTACTTC. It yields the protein CASSIVKGPEGTQYF. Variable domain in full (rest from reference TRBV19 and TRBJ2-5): DGGITQSPKYLFRKEGQNVTLSCEQNLNHDAMYWYRQDPGQGLRLIYYSQIVNDFQKGDIAEGYSVSREKKESFPLTVTSAQKNPTAFYLCASSIVKGPEGTQYFGPGTRLLVL.